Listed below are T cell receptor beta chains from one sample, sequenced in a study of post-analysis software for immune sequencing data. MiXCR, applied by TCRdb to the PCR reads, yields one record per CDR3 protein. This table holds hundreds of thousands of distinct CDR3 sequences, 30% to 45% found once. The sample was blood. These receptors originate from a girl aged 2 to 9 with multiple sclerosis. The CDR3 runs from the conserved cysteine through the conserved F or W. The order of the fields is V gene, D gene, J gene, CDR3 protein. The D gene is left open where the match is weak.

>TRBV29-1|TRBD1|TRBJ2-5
CSGDKGGTKETQYF
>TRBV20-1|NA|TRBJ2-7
CSARGYGWGTTGSTLLSYEQYF
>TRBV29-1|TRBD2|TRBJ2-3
CSVEGLAVDTQYF
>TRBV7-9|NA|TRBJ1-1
CASSLFRENTEAFF
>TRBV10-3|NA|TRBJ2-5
CAISEGSQETQYF
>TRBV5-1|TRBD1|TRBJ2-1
CASSLQGISYNEQFF
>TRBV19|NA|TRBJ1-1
CASSSLGRNTEAFF
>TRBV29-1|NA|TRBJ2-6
CSVVPQASSGANVLTF
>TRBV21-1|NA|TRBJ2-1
CASSKGYRGPSGNEQFF
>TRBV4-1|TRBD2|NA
CASSQEASGGVYEQYF
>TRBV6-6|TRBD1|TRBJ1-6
CASSATGANSPLHF
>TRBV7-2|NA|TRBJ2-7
CASSLGTADISYEQYF
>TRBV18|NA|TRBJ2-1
CASSQPNVTGNDEQFF
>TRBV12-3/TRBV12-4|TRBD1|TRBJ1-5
CASSLTGASNQPQHF
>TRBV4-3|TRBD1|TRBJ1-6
CASSQEARQGMASPLHF
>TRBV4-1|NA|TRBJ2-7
CASSQKSGGQMGGEQYF
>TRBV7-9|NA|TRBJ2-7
CASSASEAYEQYF
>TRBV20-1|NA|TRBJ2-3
CSAGRTDTQYF
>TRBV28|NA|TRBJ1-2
CASSSLQEYGYTF
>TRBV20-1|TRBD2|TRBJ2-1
CSAINTQLRGGRDEQFF
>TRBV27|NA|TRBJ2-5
CASSSGGRKTQYF
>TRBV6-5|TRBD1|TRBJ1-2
CASTHRDRVLYGYTF
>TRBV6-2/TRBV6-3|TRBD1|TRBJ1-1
CASSTDREAEAFF
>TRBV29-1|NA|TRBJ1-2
CSVVGSRKAGANYGYTF
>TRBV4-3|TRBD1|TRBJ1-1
CASSQEDRGHTEAFF
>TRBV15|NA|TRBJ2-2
CATEEQANTGELFF
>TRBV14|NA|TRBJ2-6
CASSPLLLLSGANVLTF
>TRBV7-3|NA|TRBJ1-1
CASSDGQAAFF
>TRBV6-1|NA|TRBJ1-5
CASSEYRGDSNQPQHF
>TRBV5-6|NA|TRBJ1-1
CASSFGQGWTEAFF
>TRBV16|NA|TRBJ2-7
CASSQSAPSYEQYF
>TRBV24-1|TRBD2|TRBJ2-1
CATSDGTSGTPYRNEQFF
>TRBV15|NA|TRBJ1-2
CATSRERGIAGYTF
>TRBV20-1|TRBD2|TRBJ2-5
CSARGTSGRLMMETQYF
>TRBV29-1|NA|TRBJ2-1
CSVDPSWEAGGSYNEQFF
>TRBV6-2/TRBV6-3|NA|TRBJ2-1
CVSSGQPGYNEQFF
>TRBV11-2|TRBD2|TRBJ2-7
CASSLIQGTRFSPFYEQYF
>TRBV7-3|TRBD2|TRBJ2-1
CASSSTSGGYNEQFF
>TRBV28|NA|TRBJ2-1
CASSLRDQGKNEQFF
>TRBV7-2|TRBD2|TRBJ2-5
CASSPRQRAGVQETQYF
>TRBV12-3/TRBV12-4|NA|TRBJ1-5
CASSPRAGQPQHF
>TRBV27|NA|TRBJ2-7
CASSTTANYEQYF
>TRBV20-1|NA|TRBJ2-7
CSAARGGHHYEQYF
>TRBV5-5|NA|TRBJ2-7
CASSGGDTRSYEQYF
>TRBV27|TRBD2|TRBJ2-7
CASSSYGGAYEQYF
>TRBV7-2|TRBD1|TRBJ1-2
CASSLALQGAKGGYTF
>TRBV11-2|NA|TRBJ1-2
CASSLTKDSYGYTF
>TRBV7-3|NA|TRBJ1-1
CASSPGHNTEAFF
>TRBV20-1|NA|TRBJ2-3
CSAKGQYTDTQYF
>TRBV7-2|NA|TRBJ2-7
CASSSSAVSYEQYF
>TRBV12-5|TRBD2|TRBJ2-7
CASGRRLAGDEQYF
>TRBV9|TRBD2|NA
CASSLAGGRLVEQYF
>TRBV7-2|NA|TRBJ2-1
CASSFPHSYNEQFF
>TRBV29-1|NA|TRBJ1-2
CSGGAGNYGYTF
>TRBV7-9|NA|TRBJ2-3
CASSPSYTQYF